Reported below is one T cell receptor beta chain. Antigen unknown. Those with chemo-refractory metastatic non-small-cell lung cancer were treated with focal radiation combined with CTLA-4 blockade using ipilimumab. These data come from a study of radiotherapy plus CTLA-4 blockade in lung cancer. Across the study: More than 15% of enrolled patients responded objectively, and around 30% had disease control.

Study results and limitations: The best predictor of response was reported to be early blood T cell clone dynamics, with interferon-beta. After treatment with radiotherapy plus ipilimumab, TCR clones that came from the tumor expanded in blood.

Libraries were prepared by immunoSEQ multiplex PCR; TCRdb keeps only in-frame clonotypes and omits some of them. The repertoire holds tens of thousands of clones, with 80% to 85% as singletons. This CDR3 is built from 16 residues. Looked up from germline, CDR1 is SGDLS and CDR2 is YYNGEE. J lost 7 bases, V lost 1 base, and 4 bases had no gene match. The V gene is TRBV9, the J gene TRBJ2-1; 14 bases align to TRBD2. The material sequenced was peripheral blood, taken from a patient treated with radiotherapy plus ipilimumab. This clonotype was sampled from a human donor with non-small cell lung cancer that progressed on radiotherapy plus ipilimumab. The CDR3 here is CASSVLGLAGANEQFF. As DNA, the CDR3 is TGTGCCAGCAGCGTATTGGGACTAGCGGGAGCAAATGAGCAGTTCTTC. Supplemented by reference TRBV9 and TRBJ2-1, the full variable domain reads DSGVTQTPKHLITATGQRVTLRCSPRSGDLSVYWYQQSLDQGLQFLIQYYNGEERAKGNILERFSAQQFPDLHSELNLSSLELGDSALYFCASSVLGLAGANEQFFGPGTRLTVL.